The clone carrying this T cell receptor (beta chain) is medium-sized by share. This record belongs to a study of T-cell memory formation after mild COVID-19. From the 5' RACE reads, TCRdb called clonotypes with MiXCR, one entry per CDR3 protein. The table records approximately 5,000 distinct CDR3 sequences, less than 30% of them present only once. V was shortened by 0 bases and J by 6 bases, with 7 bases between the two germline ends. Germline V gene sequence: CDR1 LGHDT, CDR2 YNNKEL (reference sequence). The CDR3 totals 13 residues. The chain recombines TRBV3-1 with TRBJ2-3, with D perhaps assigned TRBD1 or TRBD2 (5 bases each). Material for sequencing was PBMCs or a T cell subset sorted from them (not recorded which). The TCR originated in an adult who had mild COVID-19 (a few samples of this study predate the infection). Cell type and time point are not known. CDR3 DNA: TGTGCCAGCAGCCAAGATCGGGGCGATACGCAGTATTTT. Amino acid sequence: CASSQDRGDTQYF.